This record covers a single T cell receptor (beta chain). The antigen is undetermined. Clinicians in the United States treated all participants with HIV. Amounts of 1-10 million cryopreserved PBMC were held in the samples before DNA extraction. Trimming took 6 bases from V and 4 from J; bases not matched to a gene: 10. Germline lookup yields CDR1 MNHEY and CDR2 SVGAGI. This CDR3 contains 15 residues. This specimen comes from a study of long-term antiretroviral therapy in people with HIV. Points from the study as a whole: Clones that had undergone expansion before ART dominated the repertoire at all time points.

Sequencing used immunoSEQ v3.0 at survey level. Data came from immunoSEQ multiplex PCR; TCRdb stores just in-frame clones and leaves some out. The data show more than 25,000 clones, over 85% seen once. Sequences were derived from unsorted PBMCs, sampled approximately 6.5 years after starting antiretroviral therapy. The chain joins TRBV6-5 to TRBJ1-2; 8 bases are shared with TRBD1. The TCR comes from a woman aged 40 to 55 with HIV. The DNA of the CDR3 is TGTGCCAGCAGAAACCAGGGGGCGGGTCGCTATGGCTACACCTTC. Translation: CASRNQGAGRYGYTF.